This record covers a single T cell receptor beta chain. The CDR3 sequence is 14 residues long. With V trimmed by 8 bases and J by 5 bases, 3 bases remained unmatched. Germline values: CDR1 SNHLY, CDR2 FYNNEI. This sample stems from a study of blood T cell repertoires in COVID-19. Study-wide context: T cells, B-cell-depleted T cells, or PBMCs supplied cDNA or gDNA.

The assay was immunoSEQ multiplex PCR, and TCRdb's table has in-frame clones only and misses some. Of approximately 190,000 clones listed, approximately 90% are singletons. The rearrangement uses TRBV2 and TRBJ2-2; 12 bases map to TRBD2. The sequencing sample was made of peripheral blood. The sequence was collected from a man aged 40-49 years with active or convalescent COVID-19. This CDR3 reads CASQTSGGTGELFF. The DNA for the CDR3 is TGTGCCAGCCAGACTAGCGGGGGAACCGGGGAGCTGTTTTTT.